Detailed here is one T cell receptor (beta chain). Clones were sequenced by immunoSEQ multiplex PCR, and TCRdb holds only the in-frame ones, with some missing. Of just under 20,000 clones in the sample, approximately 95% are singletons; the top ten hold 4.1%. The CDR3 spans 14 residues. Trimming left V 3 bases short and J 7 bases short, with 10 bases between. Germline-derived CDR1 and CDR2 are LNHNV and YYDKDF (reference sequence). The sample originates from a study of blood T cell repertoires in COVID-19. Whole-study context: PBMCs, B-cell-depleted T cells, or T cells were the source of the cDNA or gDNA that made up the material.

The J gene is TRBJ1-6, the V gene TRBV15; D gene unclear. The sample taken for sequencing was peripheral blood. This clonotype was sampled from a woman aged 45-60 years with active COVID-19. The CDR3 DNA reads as TGTGCCACCAGCAGGTCAGAATCGAATTCACCCCTCCACTTT. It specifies CATSRSESNSPLHF.